This passage covers 11 T cell receptor beta chains from one sample sequenced in a study of monozygotic twins with inflammatory bowel disease. Following a re-call of the 5' RACE reads, TCRdb has one entry per CDR3 protein and lacks DNA. The sample has over 150,000 distinct CDR3 sequences. Sequenced material: blood. These TCRs come from a human donor with ulcerative colitis or Crohn's disease, or a healthy co-twin of an affected twin (not recorded which).

V gene TRBV20-1 combines with J gene TRBJ2-1; no DNA is available, so the TRBD2 call from TCRdb remains unchecked. The length of the CDR3 is 14 residues. Germline V gene lookup returns CDR1 DFQATT and CDR2 SNEGSKA (reference sequence). Here the CDR3 reads CSARRTSGGREQFF.

J is TRBJ2-1 and V is TRBV20-1; the TCRdb call, TRBD2, lacks DNA for checking. Germline V CDR1 and CDR2: DFQATT, SNEGSKA (reference sequence). CDR3 length: 14 residues. The CDR3 protein is CSADSGGAPNEQFF.

This chain connects TRBV10-3 to TRBJ1-1; TCRdb's D gene call, TRBD1, goes unchecked for lack of DNA. The CDR3 has 16 amino acids. Germline V lookup: CDR1 ENHRY, CDR2 SYGVKD. The CDR3 sequence is CAISEKGAGVGTEAFF.

CDR3 amino acids: CASSPNLGQLNTGELFF. V gene TRBV5-1 combines with J gene TRBJ2-2; TCRdb indicates TRBD1, and absent DNA this call remains unverified. The CDR3 length is 17 residues. Germline V gives CDR1 SGHRS, CDR2 YFSETQ.

The chain is built from TRBV20-1 and TRBJ1-2. This CDR3 comprises 15 residues. Germline V gene sequence: CDR1 DFQATT, CDR2 SNEGSKA (reference sequence). The CDR3 here is CSARGPAGENYGYTF.

The genes are TRBV12-5 and TRBJ2-1; TCRdb's D call of TRBD2 is untestable without DNA. This CDR3 spans 16 amino acids. Germline V gene data show CDR1 as LGHNT and CDR2 as FRNRAP. CDR3 protein: CASGLRGSSVPNEQFF.

J is TRBJ2-7 and V is TRBV7-2. Germline V gives CDR1 SGHTA, CDR2 FQGNSA. The CDR3 extends over 13 amino acids. CDR3 residues: CASTGGASYEQYF.

The rearrangement uses TRBV12-3 or TRBV12-4 and TRBJ1-2; the D gene TCRdb calls, TRBD1, cannot be checked with no DNA. The CDR3 runs 13 residues. CDR3 sequence reads: CASSEPTGGGYTF.

The rearrangement links TRBV28 to TRBJ2-1; TCRdb's D gene call, TRBD1, goes unchecked for lack of DNA. Germline assignment: CDR1 MDHEN and CDR2 SYDVKM. This CDR3 has 14 residues. The CDR3 spells CASMTGPSYNEQFF.

The chain uses TRBV29-1 and TRBJ1-1. CDR1 SQVTM and CDR2 ANQGSEA come from the germline V gene. The CDR3 spans 13 residues. CDR3 in amino acids: CSADVGGGTEAFF. Full variable domain (rest looked up from reference TRBV29-1 and TRBJ1-1): SAVISQKPSRDICQRGTSLTIQCQVDSQVTMMFWYRQQPGQSLTLIATANQGSEATYESGFVIDKFPISRPNLTFSTLTVSNMSPEDSSIYLCSADVGGGTEAFFGQGTRLTVV.

CDR3 residues: CASRGDSPSLKETQYF. The V and J genes are TRBV5-1 and TRBJ2-5; TCRdb indicates TRBD1, and absent DNA this call remains unverified. The CDR3 is made up of 16 amino acids. The germline V gene encodes CDR1 SGHRS and CDR2 YFSETQ.